Below are 20 T cell receptor beta chains sequenced from a single sample in a study of blood T cell repertoires in COVID-19. The assay was immunoSEQ multiplex PCR, and TCRdb's table has in-frame clones only and misses some. The table lists 150,000 to 200,000 clones, around 90% of them singletons. Input material: peripheral blood. The receptors were sampled from a human donor in a cohort sampled during active COVID-19.

This chain links TRBV3-1 (or the pseudogene TRBV3-2) with TRBJ2-3, with 10 bases matching TRBD2. J gave up 3 bases and V 0 bases, and 3 bases lay outside the gene matches. This CDR3 contains 16 residues. Germline values: CDR1 LGHDT, CDR2 YNNKEL (reference sequence). The CDR3 DNA is TGTGCCAGCAGCCAAGAACTGACTAGCGGGACAGATACGCAGTATTTT. Amino acid sequence: CASSQELTSGTDTQYF.

The chain uses TRBV4-3 and TRBJ1-6, with 7 nucleotides matching TRBD1. The ends lost 0 bases at V and 7 bases at J; junction bases unmatched: 6. Germline assignment: CDR1 LGHNA and CDR2 YSLEER. This CDR3 region has 16 residues. CDR3 nucleotides: TGCGCCAGCAGCCAAGATCCACCAGGGGGGAATTCACCCCTCCACTTT. Translating gives CASSQDPPGGNSPLHF.

The V call is TRBV28, the J call TRBJ2-3; D ambiguous. This CDR3 contains 12 residues. The V end lost 4 bases, the J end lost 2 bases, and 4 bases lay between the germline ends. Germline CDR1 MDHEN, CDR2 SYDVKM. The CDR3 loop reads CASSSYTDTQYF. The CDR3 DNA reads TGTGCCAGCAGTTCCTACACAGATACGCAGTATTTT.

V and J are TRBV5-6 and TRBJ2-4, with D perhaps matching TRBD1 (6 bases). The CDR3 has 17 amino acids. Germline V gene data show CDR1 as SGHDT and CDR2 as YYEEEE. Trimming removed 0 bases at V and 0 bases at J, with 13 bases between. CDR3: CASSLGYRALAKNIQYF. The CDR3 nucleotides read TGTGCCAGCAGCTTGGGATACAGGGCTCTAGCCAAAAACATTCAGTACTTC.

The chain has TRBV30 and TRBJ2-3; 7 nucleotides match TRBD2. The CDR3 is 15 amino acids. Germline lookup yields CDR1 GTSNPN and CDR2 SVGIG (reference sequence). V gave up 4 bases and J gave up 4 bases; unmatched junction bases: 11. CDR3 sequence: CAWTVRNGRSDTQYF. The DNA for the CDR3 is TGTGCCTGGACGGTTCGGAACGGGAGGTCAGATACGCAGTATTTT. Full variable domain (remainder filled in from reference TRBV30 and TRBJ2-3): SQTIHQWPATLVQPVGSPLSLECTVEGTSNPNLYWYRQAAGRGLQLLFYSVGIGQISSEVPQNLSASRPQDRQFILSSKKLLLSDSGFYLCAWTVRNGRSDTQYFGPGTRLTVL.

The CDR3 sequence: CASSSGPRGYEQYF. The CDR3, as DNA: TGTGCCAGCAGCTCCGGGCCCCGAGGGTACGAGCAGTACTTC. This chain joins TRBV7-9 and TRBJ2-7, with TRBD2 as a possible D gene (5 bases). There are 14 residues in the CDR3. CDR1 is SEHNR and CDR2 is FQNEAQ in the germline V gene (reference sequence). The V gene lost 4 bases and the J gene lost 4 bases, with 14 bases spanning the gap.

Here the CDR3 DNA reads TGCGCCAGCAGCTTTCAGACTGAGCAGTACTTC. Translating gives CASSFQTEQYF. The J gene is TRBJ2-7, the V gene TRBV5-1, with D unresolved. CDR3 length: 11 residues. Germline CDR1 is SGHRS and CDR2 is YFSETQ. Trimming pared 2 bases from V and 7 bases from J, leaving 7 bases between.

The V call is TRBV25-1, the J call TRBJ2-2; 7 nucleotides agree with TRBD1. Losses at the gene ends were 2 bases for V and 0 bases for J; bases not matched to a gene: 3. CDR3 length equals 16 residues. Germline CDR1 is MGHDK and CDR2 is SYGVNS. DNA of the CDR3: TGTGCCAGCAGTGAAAACAGGGGTGCGAACACCGGGGAGCTGTTTTTT. Residues: CASSENRGANTGELFF.

This clone was found once. V is TRBV28 and J is TRBJ2-5; 9 nucleotides line up with TRBD1. This CDR3 spans 15 amino acids. After removal of 5 bases from V and 1 base from J, the junction contained 5 bases not matched to a gene. The germline gives CDR1 MDHEN, CDR2 SYDVKM. CDR3 nucleotides: TGTGCCAGCAGTGAAAGGACAGGGGTCCAAGAGACCCAGTACTTC. It codes for CASSERTGVQETQYF.

The chain joins TRBV4-1 to TRBJ1-5; possible D gene TRBD1, 5 bases. V was pared by 1 base and J by 5 bases, with 12 bases between. This CDR3 comprises 15 residues. Germline CDR1 is MGHRA and CDR2 is YSYEKL. The CDR3 nucleotides are TGCGCCAGCAGCCAAGGTAGGACATACGATCAGCCCCAGCATTTT. This gives the protein CASSQGRTYDQPQHF.

The chain recombines TRBV18 with TRBJ1-1, with 8 bases aligning to TRBD1. Germline trimming cut 4 bases from V and 8 bases from J; bases unmatched to any gene: 3. The length of the CDR3 is 12 residues. Per the germline V gene, CDR1 is KGHSH and CDR2 is LQKENI. The CDR3 protein is CASSRQGAEAFF. The CDR3 DNA sequence: TGTGCCAGCTCACGCCAGGGGGCGGAAGCTTTCTTT.

The gene calls are TRBV11-2 and TRBJ1-1, with D possibly TRBD1 on 6 matching bases. Germline CDR1 and CDR2: SGHAT and FQNNGV. Trimming cost V 5 bases and J 5 bases, with 12 bases left between them. This CDR3 contains 13 residues. CDR3 in DNA: TGTGCCAGCAGCACCACCGGACAGACTGAAGCTTTCTTT. Protein product: CASSTTGQTEAFF. Variable domain in full (rest from reference TRBV11-2 and TRBJ1-1): EAGVAQSPRYKIIEKRQSVAFWCNPISGHATLYWYQQILGQGPKLLIQFQNNGVVDDSQLPKDRFSAERLKGVDSTLKIQPAKLEDSAVYLCASSTTGQTEAFFGQGTRLTVV.

The chain joins TRBV6-5 to TRBJ1-6; D possibly corresponds to TRBD1 (5 bases). The CDR3 spans 15 residues. CDR1 and CDR2 from the germline V gene are MNHEY and SVGAGI. V gave up 4 bases and J gave up 0 bases, with 7 bases separating them. In DNA, the CDR3 is TGTGCCAGCAGTTCAGGGCCCTCCTATAATTCACCCCTCCACTTT. Protein: CASSSGPSYNSPLHF.

This chain connects TRBV18 to TRBJ1-5; D call uncertain. Trimming took 3 bases from V and 5 from J, leaving 14 bases between them. The germline V gene has CDR1 KGHSH and CDR2 LQKENI. The CDR3 length is 15 residues. CDR3 amino acids: CASSPSQATDQPQHF. The DNA of the CDR3 is TGTGCCAGCTCACCCTCCCAGGCAACCGATCAGCCCCAGCATTTT.

This chain connects TRBV9 to TRBJ2-4; D may be TRBD1 (5 bases). In germline, CDR1 is SGDLS, CDR2 YYNGEE. V was trimmed by 0 bases and J by 0 bases, leaving 19 bases between them. The CDR3 length is 19 residues. Written as DNA, the CDR3 is TGTGCCAGCAGCGTAGAAGGGGCGAGCAGCTCCCTAGCCAAAAACATTCAGTACTTC. Protein product: CASSVEGASSSLAKNIQYF.

V and J are TRBV4-3 and TRBJ2-5; a possible D gene is TRBD1 (5 bases). The CDR3 is made up of 13 amino acids. Germline V gene sequence: CDR1 LGHNA, CDR2 YSLEER. V lost 3 bases to trimming and J lost 5 bases, with 10 bases between them. CDR3 nucleotides: TGCGCCAGCAGCCAGGGGCCCTGGGAGACCCAGTACTTC. It is translated as CASSQGPWETQYF.

This clone appeared a single time. This chain joins TRBV5-1 and TRBJ1-6; 8 bases are shared with TRBD1. The ends lost 3 bases at V and 6 bases at J; junction bases unmatched: 8. CDR1 SGHRS and CDR2 YFSETQ come from the germline V gene. The CDR3 length is 16 residues. CDR3 nucleotides: TGCGCCAGCAGCTATGGACAGGGAAACGGTAATTCACCCCTCCACTTT. It yields the protein CASSYGQGNGNSPLHF.

This chain joins TRBV9 and TRBJ2-7; maybe TRBD1 (6 bases). Looked up from germline, CDR1 is SGDLS and CDR2 is YYNGEE. This CDR3 comprises 14 residues. V was clipped by 4 bases and J by 3 bases, with 14 bases between them. CDR3 loop: CASSLRGGNYEQYF. CDR3 nucleotides: TGTGCCAGCAGCCTCAGGGGTGGGAACTACGAGCAGTACTTC.

The rearrangement links TRBV18 to TRBJ2-7; D is unclear. The germline gives CDR1 KGHSH, CDR2 LQKENI. Trimming took off 2 bases at V and 7 bases at J, with 15 bases between the two ends. The CDR3 is 14 amino acids. The CDR3 is CASSPLSSIEEQYF. For the CDR3, the DNA is TGTGCCAGCTCACCATTGTCCTCGATCGAGGAGCAGTACTTC.

This chain connects TRBV5-1 to TRBJ2-1; 10 bases align to TRBD2. V was clipped by 2 bases and J by 7 bases; unmatched bases: 9. This CDR3 has 16 amino acids. Germline loops: CDR1 SGHRS, CDR2 YFSETQ. CDR3 residues: CASSFQAGGRGNEQFF. CDR3 DNA: TGCGCCAGCAGCTTCCAAGCGGGGGGGCGTGGGAATGAGCAGTTCTTC. The full variable domain, in which reference TRBV5-1 and TRBJ2-1 provide the parts outside the CDR3, is KAGVTQTPRYLIKTRGQQVTLSCSPISGHRSVSWYQQTPGQGLQFLFEYFSETQRNKGNFPGRFSGRQFSNSRSEMNVSTLELGDSALYLCASSFQAGGRGNEQFFGPGTRLTVL.